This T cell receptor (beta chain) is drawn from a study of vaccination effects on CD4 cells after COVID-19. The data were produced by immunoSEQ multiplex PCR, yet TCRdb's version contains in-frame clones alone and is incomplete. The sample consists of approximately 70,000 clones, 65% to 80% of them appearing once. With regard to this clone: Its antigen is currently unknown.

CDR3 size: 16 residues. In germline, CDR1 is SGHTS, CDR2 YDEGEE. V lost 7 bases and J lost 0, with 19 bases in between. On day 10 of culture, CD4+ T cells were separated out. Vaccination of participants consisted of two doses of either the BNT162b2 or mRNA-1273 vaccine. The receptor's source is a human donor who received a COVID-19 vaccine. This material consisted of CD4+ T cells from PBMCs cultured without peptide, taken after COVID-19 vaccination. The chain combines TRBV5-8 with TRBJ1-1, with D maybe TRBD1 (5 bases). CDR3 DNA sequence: TGTGCCAGCCCGGAGGAGGGTAAGGACATGAACACTGAAGCTTTCTTT. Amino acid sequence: CASPEEGKDMNTEAFF.